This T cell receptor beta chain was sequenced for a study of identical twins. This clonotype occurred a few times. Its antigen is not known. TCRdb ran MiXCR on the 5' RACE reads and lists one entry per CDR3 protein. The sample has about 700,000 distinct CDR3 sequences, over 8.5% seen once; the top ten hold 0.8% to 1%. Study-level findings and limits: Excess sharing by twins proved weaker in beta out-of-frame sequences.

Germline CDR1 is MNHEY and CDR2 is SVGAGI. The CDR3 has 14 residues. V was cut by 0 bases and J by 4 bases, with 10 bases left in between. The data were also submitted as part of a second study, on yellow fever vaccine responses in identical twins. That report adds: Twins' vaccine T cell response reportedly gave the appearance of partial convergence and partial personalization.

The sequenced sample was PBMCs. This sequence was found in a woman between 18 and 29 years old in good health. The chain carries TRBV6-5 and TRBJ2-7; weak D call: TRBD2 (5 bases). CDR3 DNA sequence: TGTGCCAGCAGTTACTCGAGAGGGAAATACGAGCAGTACTTC. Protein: CASSYSRGKYEQYF.